The T cell receptor (beta chain) under discussion was sequenced for a study of CD8+ T cells in alopecia areata. Isolated RNA was reverse transcribed into cDNA used as the sequencing template. TCRdb's table, derived via immunoSEQ multiplex PCR, lists solely in-frame clones and lacks some. Among about 200,000 clones listed, more than 50% were seen once. Trimming removed 3 bases at V and 11 bases at J, with 10 bases between. The CDR3 loop spans 11 amino acids. Germline assignment: CDR1 MGHRA and CDR2 YSYEKL. Sequenced input: CD8+ T cells sorted from blood. V usage is TRBV4-1 and J usage is TRBJ1-1, with D hard to call. The TCR sequence derives from a human donor in good health. This CDR3 reads CASSHDSGAFF. The DNA of the CDR3 is TGCGCCAGCAGCCATGACTCGGGGGCTTTCTTT.